A single sample is the source of the 12 T cell receptor beta chains below, sequenced in a study of T cell repertoires in ileal Crohn's disease. TCRdb keeps only in-frame clones here, not all; method: immunoSEQ multiplex PCR. The sample lists about 62,000 clones; less than 90% were seen once. Time point of the sample: neoterminal ileum biopsy at postoperative endoscopy, about 6 months after surgery. Sequences were obtained from ileal tissue. These receptors originate from an adult with Crohn's disease.

This rearrangement joins TRBV2 to TRBJ1-1, with TRBD1 as a possible D gene (5 bases). The germline V gene encodes CDR1 SNHLY and CDR2 FYNNEI. V shed 6 bases and J shed 1 base, with 9 bases lying between them. CDR3 length: 13 residues. The CDR3 loop is CASRVGGNTEAFF. CDR3 in DNA: TGTGCCAGCAGGGTGGGGGGGAACACTGAAGCTTTCTTT. Together with reference TRBV2 and TRBJ1-1, the CDR3 gives the full variable domain: EPEVTQTPSHQVTQMGQEVILRCVPISNHLYFYWYRQILGQKVEFLVSFYNNEISEKSEIFDDQFSVERPDGSNFTLKIRSTKLEDSAMYFCASRVGGNTEAFFGQGTRLTVV.

This rearrangement joins TRBV5-6 to TRBJ1-2; 7 bases map to TRBD1. J lost 3 bases, V lost 3 bases, and 8 bases had no gene match. Germline CDR1 and CDR2: SGHDT and YYEEEE. The CDR3 sequence is 15 residues long. The CDR3 protein is CASSSDPGQHYGYTF. The CDR3 DNA reads as TGTGCCAGCAGCTCCGACCCGGGACAGCACTATGGCTACACCTTC.

This chain joins TRBV15 and TRBJ2-1; 9 bases match TRBD2. Germline V gene lookup returns CDR1 LNHNV and CDR2 YYDKDF (reference sequence). The CDR3 is 15 amino acids. V trimming: 5 bases; J trimming: 2 bases; junction bases outside the gene matches: 4. In DNA form, the CDR3 reads TGTGCCACCAGCGGAGCGGGAGGTACCTACAATGAGCAGTTCTTC. Its protein product is CATSGAGGTYNEQFF.

The chain employs TRBV13 and TRBJ2-1, with a tentative D call TRBD2 (7 bases). The CDR3 extends over 12 amino acids. Germline CDR1 PRHDT, CDR2 FYEKMQ (reference sequence). V lost 11 bases and J lost 4, with 12 bases in between. CDR3 in DNA: TGTGCCTCCAGGGGACTATACAATGAGCAGTTCTTC. This sequence encodes CASRGLYNEQFF.

There are a few counts of this clone. This chain links TRBV29-1 with TRBJ1-2; tentatively, D is TRBD1 (5 bases). Trimming removed 4 bases at V and 4 bases at J, with 16 bases between. Germline CDR1 and CDR2: SQVTM and ANQGSEA. The CDR3 length is 14 residues. The CDR3, as DNA: TGCAGCGTTGCGTTCGGGGGTTTCGGCTATGGCTACACCTTC. It yields the protein CSVAFGGFGYGYTF. The entire variable domain, with the rest obtained from reference TRBV29-1 and TRBJ1-2, is as follows: SAVISQKPSRDICQRGTSLTIQCQVDSQVTMMFWYRQQPGQSLTLIATANQGSEATYESGFVIDKFPISRPNLTFSTLTVSNMSPEDSSIYLCSVAFGGFGYGYTFGSGTRLTVV.

This sequence joins TRBV7-9 and TRBJ1-4, with TRBD1 identical over 8 bases. The CDR3 is made up of 16 amino acids. Germline CDR1 is SEHNR and CDR2 is FQNEAQ (reference sequence). V dropped 0 bases and J dropped 8; count of bases not matched to a gene: 8. The CDR3 spells CASSLAYPTGDEKLFF. The CDR3, as DNA: TGTGCCAGCAGCTTAGCATATCCGACAGGGGACGAAAAACTGTTTTTT.

The rearrangement joins TRBV5-1 to TRBJ2-6; the D gene is possibly TRBD1 (6 bases). V lost 5 bases and J 0 bases, leaving 15 bases between the germline ends. Germline values: CDR1 SGHRS, CDR2 YFSETQ. The CDR3 is 17 residues long. This CDR3 reads CASRWGQGSSGANVLTF. CDR3 DNA sequence: TGCGCCAGCAGATGGGGACAAGGGAGCTCTGGGGCCAACGTCCTGACTTTC.

The chain is built from TRBV2 and TRBJ2-2, with 7 bases matching TRBD1. Germline CDR1 SNHLY, CDR2 FYNNEI. V dropped 8 bases and J dropped 4; count of bases not matched to a gene: 4. The CDR3 has 13 amino acids. The CDR3 DNA follows: TGTGCCAGCTCGACAGGGCTCACCGGGGAGCTGTTTTTT. As protein: CASSTGLTGELFF.

The chain uses TRBV4-2 and TRBJ1-2; D not certain. This CDR3 is 14 amino acids long. The germline V gene has CDR1 LGHNA and CDR2 YNFKEQ. The ends were cut back, 7 bases at V and 3 bases at J, with 15 bases in the middle. The CDR3 sequence: CASTQSSVDYGYTF. The CDR3 nucleotides read TGTGCCAGCACCCAGTCTTCGGTCGACTATGGCTACACCTTC.

The chain has TRBV5-6 and TRBJ2-3; 11 bases line up with TRBD2. The germline CDR1 and CDR2 sequences are SGHDT and YYEEEE. J was trimmed by 4 bases and V by 1 base; bases with no gene match: 5. The CDR3 is 16 residues long. The CDR3 loop is CASSLLAGGRSDTQYF. The CDR3 nucleotides are TGTGCCAGCAGCTTGTTAGCGGGAGGGCGCTCAGATACGCAGTATTTT.

The CDR3 nucleotides are TGTGCCAGCAGCCGGCGAAGACTAGCGGCTTCCTACGAGCAGTACTTC. This gives the protein CASSRRRLAASYEQYF. The chain is built from TRBV5-6 and TRBJ2-7, with TRBD2 matching 9 bases. Germline CDR1 SGHDT, CDR2 YYEEEE. The V segment lost 4 bases and the J segment 1 base; nucleotides outside the gene matches: 9. The CDR3 length is 16 residues.

The J gene is TRBJ2-7, the V gene TRBV28, with D hard to call. V lost 3 bases and J lost 0, with 3 bases in between. This CDR3 contains 12 residues. Germline CDR1 MDHEN, CDR2 SYDVKM. The CDR3 DNA reads as TGTGCCAGCAGTTTTATCTCCTACGAGCAGTACTTC. Protein: CASSFISYEQYF.